The next 2 T cell receptor beta chains were all read from a single sample in a study of CD8 T cells in Susac syndrome. About 0.5 to 1 ug RNA was reverse transcribed with random hexamers. MiXCR, applied by TCRdb to the immunoSEQ multiplex PCR reads, yields one record per CDR3 protein. Of 130,000 or so distinct CDR3 sequences in the sample, roughly 80% were seen once. Material for sequencing was CD8+ T cells from PBMCs. All receptors derive from a human donor with multiple sclerosis.

The CDR3 nucleotides read TGTGCCAGTACATTAGGGGCGAGCACTGAAGCTTTCTTT. Translated: CASTLGASTEAFF. The chain couples TRBV19 to TRBJ1-1; D is perhaps TRBD1 (5 bases). V shed 7 bases and J shed 4 bases, with 13 bases lying between them. CDR3 length equals 13 residues. The germline V gene encodes CDR1 LNHDA and CDR2 SQIVND (reference sequence).

The V gene is TRBV5-6, the J gene TRBJ1-1; D is perhaps TRBD1 (6 bases). The V end lost 1 base, the J end lost 4 bases, and 20 bases lay between the germline ends. Germline V lookup: CDR1 SGHDT, CDR2 YYEEEE. The CDR3 has 17 residues. The CDR3 loop is CASSLLRGYIMGTEAFF. In DNA form, the CDR3 reads TGTGCCAGCAGCTTGTTAAGGGGGTACATCATGGGCACTGAAGCTTTCTTT.